This T cell receptor beta chain stems from a study of T cell clonotyping in hematopoietic cell transplantation. For the study at large: Pretransplant recipient samples were taken after cytoreduction. Study findings and constraints: No sorting was done, leaving CD4 and CD8 contributions mixed.

Indicated time point: recipient sample about 28 days before transplant, after cytoreduction. Germline CDR1 and CDR2: LNHNV and YYDKDF (reference sequence). Germline trimming cut 5 bases from V and 5 bases from J; bases unmatched to any gene: 12. CDR3 length: 16 residues. Comment on this clone: Its antigen is not identified.

The assay was immunoSEQ multiplex PCR, and TCRdb's table has in-frame clones only and misses some. The repertoire holds tens of thousands of clones, with 70% to 85% as singletons. The TCR comes from a woman between 55 and 75 years old with acute myeloid leukemia. Some clones in this sample may be carry-over from other donors' samples. This chain connects TRBV15 to TRBJ1-2, with 9 bases matching TRBD1. The starting material was peripheral blood mononuclear cells, obtained before stem cell transplant. The CDR3 sequence: CATSSSGGQGSYGYTF. The CDR3 DNA reads TGTGCCACCAGCTCAAGCGGGGGACAGGGCTCTTATGGCTACACCTTC. Based on the CDR3 plus reference TRBV15 and TRBJ1-2, the full variable domain is DAMVIQNPRYQVTQFGKPVTLSCSQTLNHNVMYWYQQKSSQAPKLLFHYYDKDFNNEADTPDNFQSRRPNTSFCFLDIRSPGLGDTAMYLCATSSSGGQGSYGYTFGSGTRLTVV.